Below, 25 T cell receptor beta chains from the same sample are listed, as sequenced in a study of T cells after yellow fever vaccination (dated by TCRdb to between 2019 and 2020). According to the study, the label for this sample's treatment or condition signals: live attenuated yellow fever vaccine strain. The library was generated by 5' RACE. TCRdb records Illumina NovaSeq 6000 as the sequencer. Using fastp at Q25 and MiXCR, TCRdb reprocessed the public reads and kept productive beta chains. Every distinct CDR3 protein forms one entry, paired with its most common genes and DNA. In all, the sample holds approximately 160,000 distinct CDR3 sequences, and roughly a tenth of those were seen once. The ten largest clones take up under 40% of the sample. Sequences were derived from CD8+ T cells sorted from PBMCs, sampled 45 days after the yellow fever booster vaccination. Receptors were obtained from a man in his late teens or twenties who received the YFV17D yellow fever vaccine.

V usage is TRBV29-1 and J usage is TRBJ2-3; D remains ambiguous. Germline V gene data show CDR1 as SQVTM and CDR2 as ANQGSEA. V gave up 6 bases and J gave up 5 bases, with 12 bases separating them. CDR3 length: 12 residues. CDR3 DNA sequence: TGCAGCGTCCATGACTTGAGAGATACGCAGTATTTT. It is translated as CSVHDLRDTQYF.

This clonotype has just a few counts. The chain joins TRBV12-3 or TRBV12-4 to TRBJ1-1; TRBD1 matches 9 bases. The CDR3 spans 15 residues. V shed 6 bases, J shed 3 bases, and the junction held 8 bases outside the gene matches. DNA for the CDR3: TGTGCCAGCAGCGGGACAGGGTTTGGGGACACTGAAGCTTTCTTT. This sequence encodes CASSGTGFGDTEAFF.

The chain recombines TRBV28 with TRBJ1-6, with D unclear. Germline CDR1 reads MDHEN; CDR2 reads SYDVKM. Trimming pared 2 bases from V and 10 bases from J, leaving 12 bases between. This CDR3 contains 14 residues. In DNA, the CDR3 is TGTGCCAGCAGTTTAACCGGTAGACGGTCACCCCTCCACTTT. It encodes CASSLTGRRSPLHF.

This clonotype came up a few times. V and J are TRBV29-1 and TRBJ2-5, with 7 bases matching TRBD1. This CDR3 contains 12 residues. Trimming took 5 bases from V and 5 from J; bases not matched to a gene: 5. Germline CDR1 and CDR2: SQVTM and ANQGSEA. The CDR3 coding sequence is TGCAGCGTTCAGACAGGGCCGGAGACCCAGTACTTC. Its translation is CSVQTGPETQYF. The whole variable domain, remainder taken from reference TRBV29-1 and TRBJ2-5, is SAVISQKPSRDICQRGTSLTIQCQVDSQVTMMFWYRQQPGQSLTLIATANQGSEATYESGFVIDKFPISRPNLTFSTLTVSNMSPEDSSIYLCSVQTGPETQYFGPGTRLLVL.

CDR3 residues: CASRGSGTGHEQYF. In DNA, the CDR3 is TGTGCCAGCAGAGGTTCCGGGACGGGTCACGAGCAGTACTTC. The rearrangement joins TRBV6-5 to TRBJ2-7; D could derive from TRBD1 or TRBD2 (5 bases each). V was trimmed by 6 bases and J by 5 bases, leaving 17 bases between them. This CDR3 is built from 14 residues. The germline gives CDR1 MNHEY, CDR2 SVGAGI.

The chain joins TRBV5-5 to TRBJ2-7; D may be TRBD1 (5 bases). The V gene's germline CDR1 is SGHKS and CDR2 YYEKEE (reference sequence). V was cut by 6 bases and J by 2 bases, with 9 bases left in between. CDR3 length equals 12 residues. DNA for the CDR3: TGTGCCAGCAAACGCAGGGCCTACGAGCAGTACGTC. Translation: CASKRRAYEQYV.

This clonotype turned up a few times. J is TRBJ2-5 and V is TRBV6-5; 9 bases map to TRBD2. CDR3 size: 15 residues. Unmatched junction bases numbered 4, after V lost 0 bases and J lost 5 bases. CDR1 and CDR2 (germline): MNHEY, SVGAGI. CDR3 protein: CASSYSAGGRETQYF. The CDR3 nucleotides are TGTGCCAGCAGTTACTCGGCGGGGGGGCGGGAGACCCAGTACTTC.

This clonotype was recorded a few times. The V gene is TRBV4-1, the J gene TRBJ2-4; D may be TRBD1 (5 bases). This CDR3 comprises 11 residues. Germline V gene data show CDR1 as MGHRA and CDR2 as YSYEKL. Trimming removed 2 bases at V and 15 bases at J, with 11 bases between. The CDR3 sequence is CASSQYQGVYF. As DNA, the CDR3 is TGCGCCAGCAGCCAATATCAGGGTGTGTACTTC.

This chain links TRBV5-4 with TRBJ2-7; D not certain. Germline CDR1 reads SGHNT; CDR2 reads YYREEE (reference sequence). CDR3 length equals 12 residues. V lost 4 bases, J lost 2 bases, and 7 bases lay in between. In DNA form, the CDR3 reads TGTGCCAGCAGCACCACACCCTACGAGCAGTACTTC. It yields the protein CASSTTPYEQYF.

The rearrangement links TRBV20-1 to TRBJ2-4; D remains ambiguous. The CDR3 is 15 amino acids. The germline CDR1 and CDR2 sequences are DFQATT and SNEGSKA (reference sequence). Between the trimmed V and J ends, which lost 1 base and 8 bases, there was a span of 18 bases. The DNA of the CDR3 is TGCAGTGCTAGAGCCCACCGAACTGATGTCGACATTCAGTACTTC. Amino acid sequence: CSARAHRTDVDIQYF.

This clonotype was observed a few times. This chain links TRBV30 with TRBJ1-1, with 7 positions matching TRBD1. Trimming removed 3 bases from V and 4 bases from J; junction bases left unmatched: 11. CDR3 length: 15 amino acids. Germline CDR1 and CDR2: GTSNPN and SVGIG (reference sequence). CDR3 DNA: TGTGCCTGGAGAATGACAGGGTTGGGGGTCACTGAAGCTTTCTTT. Its protein is CAWRMTGLGVTEAFF.

V is TRBV19 and J is TRBJ2-3, with D tentatively TRBD2 (6 bases). The CDR3 extends over 16 amino acids. Trimming took 1 base from V and 0 from J, leaving 11 bases between them. The germline CDR1 and CDR2 sequences are LNHDA and SQIVND (reference sequence). CDR3 loop: CASSIVPGGSTDTQYF. The CDR3 DNA is TGTGCCAGTAGTATAGTCCCCGGGGGTAGCACAGATACGCAGTATTTT.

The chain joins TRBV9 to TRBJ2-5; a possible D gene is TRBD1 (5 bases). The CDR3 has 14 amino acids. V was cut by 0 bases and J by 2 bases, with 8 bases left in between. Germline lookup yields CDR1 SGDLS and CDR2 YYNGEE. The CDR3 nucleotides read TGTGCCAGCAGCGTAGGGGGCGGACAAGAGACCCAGTACTTC. This translates into CASSVGGGQETQYF.

V gene TRBV19 combines with J gene TRBJ2-7; a possible D gene is TRBD1 (6 bases). Germline-derived CDR1 and CDR2 are LNHDA and SQIVND (reference sequence). The CDR3 contains 14 residues. Between the trimmed V and J ends, which lost 5 bases and 0 bases, there was a span of 11 bases. In DNA, the CDR3 is TGTGCCAGTAGTGTACAGGGCTACTCCTACGAGCAGTACTTC. Translating gives CASSVQGYSYEQYF.

This clonotype has at least ten counts. The chain combines TRBV29-1 with TRBJ1-2; TRBD1 agrees at 8 bases. CDR3 length: 19 amino acids. Germline lookup yields CDR1 SQVTM and CDR2 ANQGSEA. With V trimmed by 0 bases and J by 2 bases, 17 bases remained unmatched. The DNA for the CDR3 is TGCAGCGTTGAAGATCGGGTCCCCAACTTCGGACAGGGAAACTATGGCTACACCTTC. Translated: CSVEDRVPNFGQGNYGYTF.

The sample holds a few counts of this clonotype. The chain has TRBV7-9 and TRBJ1-2; D ambiguous. Germline V lookup: CDR1 SEHNR, CDR2 FQNEAQ (reference sequence). Trimming pared 6 bases from V and 8 bases from J, leaving 13 bases between. This CDR3 is built from 12 residues. The CDR3 region has the DNA TGTGCCAGCAGAAGCCCCCTGGGCGGCTACACCTTC. Protein sequence: CASRSPLGGYTF.

The sample holds a few counts of this clonotype. This chain links TRBV11-2 with TRBJ2-3; 8 bases map to TRBD2. The junction had 1 base not matched to a gene; V was cut back by 2 bases and J by 3 bases. The CDR3 spans 14 residues. Germline values: CDR1 SGHAT, CDR2 FQNNGV. The CDR3 DNA reads as TGTGCCAGCAGCTTACGGGGGGGTACAGATACGCAGTATTTT. It codes for CASSLRGGTDTQYF.

This clonotype was picked up a small number of times. This chain joins TRBV20-1 and TRBJ2-7, with D unclear. Germline V lookup: CDR1 DFQATT, CDR2 SNEGSKA (reference sequence). V was cut by 3 bases and J by 2 bases, with 11 bases left in between. This CDR3 region has 13 residues. The CDR3 nucleotides are TGCAGTGCTAGGGCAGGATTCGCCTACGAGCAGTACTTC. Protein: CSARAGFAYEQYF.

This chain uses TRBV7-9 with TRBJ2-5; D uncertain. This CDR3 region has 16 residues. Trimming stripped 1 base from V and 2 bases from J, with 14 bases between. Germline-derived CDR1 and CDR2 are SEHNR and FQNEAQ (reference sequence). The CDR3 nucleotides read TGTGCCAGCAGCTTAGTGGGTCTTAGGCATCAAGAGACCCAGTACTTC. Protein sequence: CASSLVGLRHQETQYF.

This clonotype was seen more than once but under ten times. V usage is TRBV5-4 and J usage is TRBJ2-5; unclear D gene. Germline V gene sequence: CDR1 SGHNT, CDR2 YYREEE (reference sequence). The CDR3 is 14 residues long. Trimming left V 0 bases short and J 1 base short, with 7 bases between. For the CDR3, the DNA is TGTGCCAGCAGCTTGGAAGGGTTCCAAGAGACCCAGTACTTC. This translates into CASSLEGFQETQYF.

The gene calls are TRBV7-9 and TRBJ2-7; no firm D call. CDR1 SEHNR and CDR2 FQNEAQ come from the germline V gene (reference sequence). Trimming removed 3 bases from V and 3 bases from J, with 9 bases in between. The length of the CDR3 is 13 residues. The CDR3 is CASSFETDYEQYF. The CDR3 DNA reads TGTGCCAGCAGCTTCGAAACAGACTACGAGCAGTACTTC.

This chain connects TRBV11-2 to TRBJ1-2; TRBD1 agrees at 8 bases. The V segment lost 7 bases and the J segment 3 bases; nucleotides outside the gene matches: 7. The CDR3 is 14 residues long. Germline V gene data show CDR1 as SGHAT and CDR2 as FQNNGV. The CDR3 DNA follows: TGTGCCAGCATCCCTCGGGACAGGCACTATGGCTACACCTTC. Translation: CASIPRDRHYGYTF.

This clonotype was recorded a few times. The chain links TRBV12-3 or TRBV12-4 to TRBJ1-2; D is unresolved. V was trimmed by 3 bases and J by 4 bases, leaving 9 bases between them. The CDR3 length is 13 residues. The CDR3 region has the DNA TGTGCCAGCAGTTTCCGCAGTGGCTATGGCTACACCTTC. This translates into CASSFRSGYGYTF.

CDR3 nucleotides: TGTGCCAGCAGTCGCATGGGACCAACTAAATGGCAAGAGACCCAGTACTTC. This encodes CASSRMGPTKWQETQYF. V is TRBV6-2 or TRBV6-3 and J is TRBJ2-5; D might be TRBD1 or TRBD2, each matching 5 bases. This CDR3 comprises 17 residues. Germline V gene sequence: CDR1 MNHEY, CDR2 SVGEGT. Trimming took 5 bases from V and 2 from J, leaving 21 bases between them.

Only a few counts were recorded for this clonotype. V is TRBV6-5 and J is TRBJ2-7; 8 bases match TRBD1. This CDR3 has 14 residues. From germline, CDR1 is MNHEY and CDR2 SVGAGI. The V segment lost 0 bases and the J segment 6 bases; nucleotides outside the gene matches: 4. The DNA of the CDR3 is TGTGCCAGCAGTTACTCAAGACAGGGGAGCGAGCAGTACTTC. Amino acids: CASSYSRQGSEQYF.